Presented here are 24 T cell receptor beta chains from one specimen sequenced in a study of T cells in Graves' hyperthyroidism and ophthalmopathy. Authors of the study amplified TCR beta CDR3 regions from RNA transcripts. HTBI primers were used for first-round RT-PCR of the TCR CDR3. TCRdb itself ran the multiplex PCR reads through MiXCR, one entry per CDR3 protein. The top ten clones hold more than 6% of a sample with 500,000 to 750,000 distinct CDR3 sequences, approximately 15% of them seen once. Sequences were obtained from blood. The receptors stem from a woman under 30 with Graves' ophthalmopathy.

The chain recombines TRBV5-1 with TRBJ2-7, with a possible D match to TRBD2 (6 bases). V was shortened by 4 bases and J by 5 bases, with 10 bases between the two germline ends. The germline gives CDR1 SGHRS, CDR2 YFSETQ. The CDR3 is made up of 12 amino acids. The CDR3 DNA reads TGCGCCAGCAGCGTCGGGGGACACGAGCAGTACTTC. Amino acid sequence: CASSVGGHEQYF.

In this sample, this clonotype turned up many times. The chain carries TRBV10-3 and TRBJ1-6, with D possibly being TRBD1 (5 bases). V was clipped by 9 bases and J by 10 bases, with 19 bases between them. Germline CDR1 and CDR2: ENHRY and SYGVKD. There are 14 residues in the CDR3. The CDR3 is CAITTEPLRSPLHF. The CDR3 nucleotides are TGTGCCATAACGACAGAGCCTCTACGGTCACCCCTCCACTTT.

The rearrangement links TRBV9 to TRBJ1-4; tentative D call: TRBD1 (6 bases). Germline CDR1 SGDLS, CDR2 YYNGEE. The CDR3 sequence is 17 residues long. Trimming removed 0 bases at V and 6 bases at J, with 18 bases between. CDR3 bases: TGTGCCAGCAGCGTAGAGGACCCAGGGGCGGAGTATGAAAAACTGTTTTTT. This gives the protein CASSVEDPGAEYEKLFF.

This clonotype was counted many times. This chain links TRBV27 with TRBJ1-1, with D tentatively TRBD1 (6 bases). Trimming cost V 6 bases and J 4 bases, with 9 bases left between them. CDR1 and CDR2 from the germline V gene are MNHEY and SMNVEV (reference sequence). The CDR3 loop spans 12 amino acids. The CDR3 region is CASRQGTTEAFF. The CDR3 bases are TGTGCCAGCAGGCAGGGGACCACTGAAGCTTTCTTT.

This clonotype was observed many times. This chain connects TRBV3-1 to TRBJ2-5; 7 nucleotides line up with TRBD1. V was pared by 1 base and J by 3 bases, with 11 bases of the junction left unmatched. Germline V CDR1 and CDR2: LGHDT, YNNKEL (reference sequence). CDR3 length: 17 amino acids. DNA for the CDR3: TGTGCCAGCAGCCAAGTCGTGACAGGGATGATGAAAGAGACCCAGTACTTC. This sequence encodes CASSQVVTGMMKETQYF.

This clonotype was counted ten times or more. The chain couples TRBV28 to TRBJ1-5, with no clear D. V was trimmed by 7 bases and J by 0 bases, leaving 13 bases between them. This CDR3 is 15 amino acids long. Germline-derived CDR1 and CDR2 are MDHEN and SYDVKM. The DNA of the CDR3 is TGTGCCAGCACCCTAGGGCAGATTAGCAATCAGCCCCAGCATTTT. As protein: CASTLGQISNQPQHF.

This clonotype was recorded a few times. Here the CDR3 reads CASSWNTGAGELFF. The CDR3 nucleotides read TGTGCCAGCAGCTGGAATACAGGGGCCGGGGAGCTGTTTTTT. This chain uses TRBV28 with TRBJ2-2; 7 bases are shared with TRBD1. This CDR3 comprises 14 residues. V trimming: 6 bases; J trimming: 6 bases; junction bases outside the gene matches: 7. The V gene's germline CDR1 is MDHEN and CDR2 SYDVKM. Looking up the rest from reference TRBV28 and TRBJ2-2 gives the full variable domain: DVKVTQSSRYLVKRTGEKVFLECVQDMDHENMFWYRQDPGLGLRLIYFSYDVKMKEKGDIPEGYSVSREKKERFSLILESASTNQTSMYLCASSWNTGAGELFFGEGSRLTVL.

This rearrangement joins TRBV7-9 to TRBJ1-1; D is uncertain. CDR1 and CDR2 from the germline V gene are SEHNR and FQNEAQ (reference sequence). V lost 5 bases, J lost 7 bases, and 11 bases lay in between. CDR3 size: 12 residues. The CDR3 DNA is TGTGCCAGCAGCATTGGACCGGGTGAAGCTTTCTTT. Amino acid sequence: CASSIGPGEAFF.

In the case of this clonotype: This may come from a read error, since a much larger clone is one base off. V usage is TRBV28 and J usage is TRBJ1-6; 10 nucleotides match TRBD1. CDR1 MDHEN and CDR2 SYDVKM come from the germline V gene. The CDR3 spans 17 residues. The CDR3 region has the DNA TGTGCCAGCAGTGGCAGACGCCGGGACAGGGGTAATCCACCCCTCCACTTT. This translates into CASSGRRRDRGNPPLHF.

The chain joins TRBV19 to TRBJ1-5; D may be TRBD1 (6 bases). The germline CDR1 and CDR2 sequences are LNHDA and SQIVND (reference sequence). The CDR3 is made up of 13 amino acids. Trimming removed 6 bases at V and 3 bases at J, with 9 bases between. CDR3 protein: CASRGQNNQPQHF. DNA for the CDR3: TGTGCCAGTAGAGGACAGAACAATCAGCCCCAGCATTTT.

The genes are TRBV19 and TRBJ1-6; 8 nucleotides line up with TRBD1. The V gene's germline CDR1 is LNHDA and CDR2 SQIVND (reference sequence). J lost 9 bases, V lost 2 bases, and 0 bases had no gene match. This CDR3 contains 13 residues. CDR3 region: CASSIQGASPLHF. CDR3 bases: TGTGCCAGTAGTATACAGGGGGCTTCACCCCTCCACTTT. The entire variable domain, with the rest obtained from reference TRBV19 and TRBJ1-6, is as follows: DGGITQSPKYLFRKEGQNVTLSCEQNLNHDAMYWYRQDPGQGLRLIYYSQIVNDFQKGDIAEGYSVSREKKESFPLTVTSAQKNPTAFYLCASSIQGASPLHFGNGTRLTVT.

This clonotype appeared many times. The V gene is TRBV6-5, the J gene TRBJ2-3, with D unclear. Germline loops: CDR1 MNHEY, CDR2 SVGAGI. The CDR3 runs 13 residues. Deletions cut 0 bases from V and 4 bases from J, with 5 bases between. The DNA of the CDR3 is TGTGCCAGCAGTTACTCTGGAGCAGATACGCAGTATTTT. Its protein product is CASSYSGADTQYF.

This clonotype has more than one count but fewer than ten. The V gene is TRBV20-1, the J gene TRBJ2-7, with 11 positions matching TRBD2. Trimming took 1 base from V and 2 from J; bases not matched to a gene: 1. This CDR3 comprises 14 residues. Germline lookup yields CDR1 DFQATT and CDR2 SNEGSKA (reference sequence). The chain's CDR3 is CSARGSGRAYEQYF. The DNA for the CDR3 is TGCAGTGCTAGAGGTAGCGGGAGGGCCTACGAGCAGTACTTC.

This chain links TRBV6-1 with TRBJ1-2; D is unresolved. The CDR3 sequence is 11 residues long. The V end lost 7 bases, the J end lost 8 bases, and 11 bases lay between the germline ends. Germline CDR1 is MNHNS and CDR2 is SASEGT. The CDR3 DNA is TGTGCCAGCATAAGTCTGGGGGGCTACACCTTC. Translated: CASISLGGYTF.

This clonotype was counted many times. The CDR3 here is CASSLEGVSEKLFF. Here the CDR3 DNA reads TGTGCCAGCAGTTTAGAAGGGGTCAGTGAAAAACTGTTTTTT. J is TRBJ1-4 and V is TRBV12-3 or TRBV12-4, with D possibly matching TRBD1 (5 bases). The CDR3 length is 14 residues. V lost 1 base and J lost 7, with 10 bases in between.

This clonotype appeared many times. The genes are TRBV28 and TRBJ2-3; 7 nucleotides line up with TRBD2. Germline V lookup: CDR1 MDHEN, CDR2 SYDVKM. CDR3 size: 15 residues. Trimming took 8 bases from V and 0 from J; bases not matched to a gene: 8. CDR3 sequence reads: CASHMRGGSTDTQYF. The CDR3 DNA is TGTGCCAGCCATATGAGGGGAGGGAGCACAGATACGCAGTATTTT.

This clonotype has just a few counts. The chain joins TRBV7-3 to TRBJ2-2; a possible D gene is TRBD1 (5 bases). The V gene lost 5 bases and the J gene lost 0 bases, with 7 bases spanning the gap. Germline CDR1 is SGHTA and CDR2 is FQGTGA. This CDR3 region has 14 residues. The CDR3 loop reads CASSMTANTGELFF. The CDR3 region has the DNA TGTGCCAGCAGCATGACAGCGAACACCGGGGAGCTGTTTTTT.

The chain uses TRBV5-1 and TRBJ2-5; D perhaps matches TRBD2 (6 bases). With 0 bases removed from V and 2 bases from J, the gap between germline ends came to 11 bases. Germline-derived CDR1 and CDR2 are SGHRS and YFSETQ. The CDR3 runs to 15 residues. CDR3 DNA: TGCGCCAGCAGCTTGGAAGGACTACCTCAAGAGACCCAGTACTTC. Translation gives CASSLEGLPQETQYF.

This clonotype was detected many times. V gene TRBV2 combines with J gene TRBJ1-1; D call uncertain. Germline lookup yields CDR1 SNHLY and CDR2 FYNNEI. This CDR3 is 14 amino acids long. V gave up 3 bases and J gave up 3 bases, with 11 bases separating them. The CDR3 region is CASSDQVGDTEAFF. The CDR3 bases are TGTGCCAGCAGTGACCAGGTCGGGGACACTGAAGCTTTCTTT.

The table lists this clonotype with many counts. CDR3 sequence reads: CASSPGTSGSRSQYF. Written as DNA, the CDR3 is TGTGCCAGCAGCCCCGGGACTAGCGGGAGTCGTTCGCAGTATTTT. The chain carries TRBV13 and TRBJ2-3, with 14 bases lining up with TRBD2. This CDR3 spans 15 amino acids. J lost 10 bases, V lost 5 bases, and 8 bases had no gene match. CDR1 is PRHDT, CDR2 FYEKMQ, per germline (reference sequence).

Ten or more counts support this clonotype. CDR3 sequence reads: CSVSGGTSQTIYEQYF. CDR3 sequence (DNA): TGCAGCGTGTCGGGGGGGACCTCTCAAACTATCTACGAGCAGTACTTC. The J gene is TRBJ2-7, the V gene TRBV29-1; TRBD2 aligns across 8 bases. This CDR3 comprises 16 residues. The V and J ends lost 6 bases and 3 bases, in that order; junction bases with no gene match: 16. Germline lookup yields CDR1 SQVTM and CDR2 ANQGSEA.

The chain recombines TRBV7-9 with TRBJ2-5; 7 bases align to TRBD1. The CDR3 extends over 14 amino acids. V dropped 3 bases and J dropped 4; count of bases not matched to a gene: 5. The germline V gene encodes CDR1 SEHNR and CDR2 FQNEAQ (reference sequence). The CDR3 sequence: CASSFHSGGETQYF. The CDR3 DNA is TGTGCCAGCAGCTTTCATTCAGGGGGAGAGACCCAGTACTTC. Full variable domain (outside the CDR3, taken from reference TRBV7-9 and TRBJ2-5): DTGVSQNPRHKITKRGQNVTFRCDPISEHNRLYWYRQTLGQGPEFLTYFQNEAQLEKSRLLSDRFSAERPKGSFSTLEIQRTEQGDSAMYLCASSFHSGGETQYFGPGTRLLVL.

This sequence joins TRBV14 and TRBJ2-2; possible D gene TRBD2, 6 bases. The V end lost 1 base, the J end lost 4 bases, and 13 bases lay between the germline ends. CDR1 and CDR2 (germline): SGHDN, FVKESK. The CDR3 contains 16 residues. The CDR3 here is CASSQVGTGATGELFF. The CDR3 bases are TGTGCCAGCAGCCAAGTGGGGACTGGGGCCACCGGGGAGCTGTTTTTT.

This clonotype was observed at least ten times. CDR3 loop: CSARVEGEQFF. CDR3 in DNA: TGCAGTGCTAGGGTGGAAGGGGAGCAGTTCTTC. The genes are TRBV20-1 and TRBJ2-1; D remains ambiguous. The CDR3 runs to 11 residues. V lost 3 bases and J 10 bases, leaving 10 bases between the germline ends. Per the germline V gene, CDR1 is DFQATT and CDR2 is SNEGSKA (reference sequence).